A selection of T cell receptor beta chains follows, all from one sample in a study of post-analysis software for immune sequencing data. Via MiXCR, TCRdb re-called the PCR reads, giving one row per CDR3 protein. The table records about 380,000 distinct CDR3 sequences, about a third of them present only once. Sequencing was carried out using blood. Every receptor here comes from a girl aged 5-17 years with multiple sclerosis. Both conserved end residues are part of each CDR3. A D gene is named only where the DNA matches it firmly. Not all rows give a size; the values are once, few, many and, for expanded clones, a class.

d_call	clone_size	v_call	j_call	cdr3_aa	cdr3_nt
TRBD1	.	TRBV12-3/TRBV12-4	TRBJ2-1	CASSTDRVAYNEQFF	TGTGCCAGCAGTACGGACAGGGTGGCCTACAATGAGCAGTTCTTC
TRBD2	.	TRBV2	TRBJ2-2	CASREGLAGNTGELFF	TGTGCCAGCAGAGAGGGACTAGCGGGGAACACCGGGGAGCTGTTTTTT
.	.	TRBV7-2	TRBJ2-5	CASSNRPGLVGETQYF	TGTGCCAGCAGCAACCGACCGGGACTTGTGGGAGAGACCCAGTACTTC
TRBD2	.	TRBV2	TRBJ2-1	CASTTGTSGYNEQFF	TGTGCCAGCACCACCGGGACTAGCGGATACAATGAGCAGTTCTTC
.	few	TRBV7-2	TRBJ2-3	CASSFSFDTQYF	TGTGCCAGCAGCTTTAGCTTCGATACGCAGTATTTT
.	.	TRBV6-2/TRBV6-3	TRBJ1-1	CASSYSGAHTEAFF	TGTGCCAGCAGTTACTCGGGGGCCCACACTGAAGCTTTCTTT
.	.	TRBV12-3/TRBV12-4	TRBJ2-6	CASNSGDSGANVLTF	TGTGCCAGCAATTCGGGGGATTCTGGGGCCAACGTCCTGACTTTC
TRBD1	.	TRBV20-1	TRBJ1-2	CSASERTGVRGYTF	TGCAGTGCTAGCGAAAGGACAGGGGTTCGTGGCTACACCTTC
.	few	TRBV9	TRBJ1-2	CASSVASGEAGYTF	TGTGCCAGCAGCGTAGCGTCGGGGGAGGCTGGCTACACCTTC
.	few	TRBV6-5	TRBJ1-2	CASRNIAGLDYGYTF	TGTGCCAGCAGGAACATTGCAGGGCTTGACTATGGCTACACCTTC
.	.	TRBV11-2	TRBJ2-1	CASSLGAGKQFF	TGTGCCAGCAGCTTAGGGGCGGGGAAGCAGTTCTTC
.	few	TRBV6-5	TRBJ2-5	CATRTFEDGLLAQYF	TGTGCCACGAGGACGTTCGAGGACGGACTTTTGGCCCAGTACTTC
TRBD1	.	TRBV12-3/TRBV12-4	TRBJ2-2	CASSTNRGNTGELFF	TGTGCCAGCAGTACAAACAGGGGGAACACCGGGGAGCTGTTTTTT
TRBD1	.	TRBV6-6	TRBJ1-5	CASSYSSGTVNQPQHF	TGTGCCAGCAGTTACTCTAGCGGGACAGTCAATCAGCCCCAGCATTTT
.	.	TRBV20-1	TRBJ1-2	CSDQTNYGYTF	TGCAGCGATCAGACTAACTATGGCTACACCTTC
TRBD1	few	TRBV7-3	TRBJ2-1	CASSQGQGNNEQFF	TGTGCCAGCAGCCAAGGACAGGGGAACAATGAGCAGTTCTTC
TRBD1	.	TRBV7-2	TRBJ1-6	CASSLEVTGVSPLHF	TGTGCCAGCAGCTTAGAGGTGACAGGGGTTTCACCCCTCCACTTT
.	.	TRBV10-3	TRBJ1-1	CASRLNLNTEAFF	TGTGCCTCTCGACTCAACCTGAACACTGAAGCTTTCTTT
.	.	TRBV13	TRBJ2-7	CASSGTEEQYF	TGTGCCAGCAGCGGAACAGAGGAGCAGTACTTC
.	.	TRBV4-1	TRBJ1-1	CASSQVWGPLNTEAFF	TGCGCCAGCAGCCAAGTATGGGGACCCTTGAACACTGAAGCTTTCTTT
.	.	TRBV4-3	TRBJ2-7	CASSQDPGRARGEQYF	TGCGCCAGCAGCCAAGATCCGGGACGGGCAAGAGGGGAGCAGTACTTC
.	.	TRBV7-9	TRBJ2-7	CASSSRAGTYEQYF	TGTGCCAGCAGCTCCCGGGCAGGGACATACGAGCAGTACTTC
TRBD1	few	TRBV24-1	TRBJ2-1	CATSDLGTGLYEQFF	TGTGCCACCAGTGATTTGGGGACAGGGCTGTATGAGCAGTTCTTC
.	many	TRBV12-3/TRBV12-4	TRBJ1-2	CASSPGLFYGYTF	TGTGCCAGCAGTCCCGGCCTTTTCTATGGCTACACCTTC
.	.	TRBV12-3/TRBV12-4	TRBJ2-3	CASRGVGVRGLSTDTQYF	TGTGCCAGCAGGGGGGTGGGGGTCAGGGGCCTGAGCACAGATACGCAGTATTTT
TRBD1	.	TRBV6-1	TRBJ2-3	CASSARQGPTDTQYF	TGTGCCAGCAGCGCCCGACAGGGCCCCACAGATACGCAGTATTTT
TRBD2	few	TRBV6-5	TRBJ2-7	CASSYRGTSGGAYEQYF	TGTGCCAGCAGTTACCGCGGGACTAGCGGGGGGGCCTACGAGCAGTACTTC
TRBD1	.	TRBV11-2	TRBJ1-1	CASSLGLRGRSEAFF	TGTGCCAGCAGCTTAGGACTCAGGGGGCGGTCCGAAGCTTTCTTT
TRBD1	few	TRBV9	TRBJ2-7	CASSAEDRREQYF	TGTGCCAGCAGCGCTGAGGACAGGAGGGAGCAGTACTTC
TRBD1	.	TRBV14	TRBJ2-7	CASSPGQGGWNEQYF	TGTGCCAGCAGCCCCGGACAGGGGGGATGGAACGAGCAGTACTTC
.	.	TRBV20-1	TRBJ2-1	CSARVRAKGYEQFF	TGCAGTGCTAGAGTTAGGGCCAAGGGCTACGAGCAGTTCTTC
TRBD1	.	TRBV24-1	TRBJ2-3	CATSDSQGSDTQYF	TGTGCCACCAGTGACTCACAGGGGTCAGATACGCAGTATTTT
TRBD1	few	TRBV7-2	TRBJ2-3	CASSSGQPDTQYF	TGTGCCAGCAGCTCGGGACAGCCAGATACGCAGTATTTT
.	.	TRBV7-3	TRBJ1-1	CACSLRGDGQAFF	TGTGCCTGCAGCCTCCGGGGGGACGGGCAAGCTTTCTTT
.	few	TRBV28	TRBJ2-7	CASGQVGGPYEQYF	TGTGCCAGCGGGCAGGTTGGTGGCCCCTACGAGCAGTACTTC
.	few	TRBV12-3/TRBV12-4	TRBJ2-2	CASSTSDLYANTGELFF	.
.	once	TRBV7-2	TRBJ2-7	CASSQDNGAYEQYF	TGTGCCAGCAGCCAAGATAACGGAGCCTACGAGCAGTACTTC
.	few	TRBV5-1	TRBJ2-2	CASSMNTGELFF	TGCGCCAGCAGCATGAACACCGGGGAGCTGTTTTTT
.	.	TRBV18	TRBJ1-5	CASSPFSARGGQPQHF	TGTGCCAGCTCACCATTCTCGGCGCGGGGAGGTCAGCCCCAGCATTTT
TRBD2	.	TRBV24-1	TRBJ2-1	CATSDFGLAGAVNEQFF	TGTGCCACCAGTGATTTCGGACTAGCGGGGGCGGTCAATGAGCAGTTCTTC
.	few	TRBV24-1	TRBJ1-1	CATSGGTGTEAFF	TGTGCCACCAGTGGAGGAACAGGGACTGAAGCTTTCTTT
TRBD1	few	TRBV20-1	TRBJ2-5	CSATARTGETQYF	TGCAGTGCTACCGCTCGGACAGGGGAGACCCAGTACTTC
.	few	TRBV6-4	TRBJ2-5	CASSDPTGRAWEQYF	TGTGCCAGCAGTGACCCGACCGGCAGGGCTTGGGAGCAGTACTTC
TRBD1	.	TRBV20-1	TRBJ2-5	CSATGTEGTQYF	TGCAGTGCTACTGGGACAGAGGGGACCCAGTACTTC
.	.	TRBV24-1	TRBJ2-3	CATSDPGGAADTQYF	TGTGCCACCAGTGACCCCGGCGGGGCCGCAGATACGCAGTATTTT
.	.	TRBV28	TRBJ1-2	CASSEEGIANYGYTF	TGTGCCAGCAGTGAGGAGGGGATTGCTAACTATGGCTACACCTTC
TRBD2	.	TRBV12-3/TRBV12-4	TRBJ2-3	CASSLGASGPSDTQYF	TGTGCCAGCAGTTTAGGGGCTAGCGGGCCTTCAGATACGCAGTATTTT
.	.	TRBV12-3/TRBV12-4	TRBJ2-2	CASIGMNTGELFF	TGTGCCAGCATCGGAATGAACACCGGGGAGCTGTTTTTT